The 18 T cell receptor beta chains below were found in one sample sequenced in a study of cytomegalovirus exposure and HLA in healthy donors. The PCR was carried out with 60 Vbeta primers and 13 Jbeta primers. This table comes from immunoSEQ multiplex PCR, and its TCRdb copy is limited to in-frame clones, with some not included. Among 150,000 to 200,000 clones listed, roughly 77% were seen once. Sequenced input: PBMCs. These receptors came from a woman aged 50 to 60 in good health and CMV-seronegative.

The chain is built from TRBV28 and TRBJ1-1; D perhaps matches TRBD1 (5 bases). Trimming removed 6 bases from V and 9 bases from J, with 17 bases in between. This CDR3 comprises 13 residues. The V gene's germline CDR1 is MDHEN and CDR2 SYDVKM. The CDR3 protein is CASRSSGPDKAFF. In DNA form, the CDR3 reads TGTGCCAGCAGGTCCTCAGGGCCCGATAAAGCTTTCTTT.

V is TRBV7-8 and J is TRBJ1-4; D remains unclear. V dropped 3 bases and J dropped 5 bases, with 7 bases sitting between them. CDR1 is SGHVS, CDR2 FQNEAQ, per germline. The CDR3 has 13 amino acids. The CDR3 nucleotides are TGTGCCAGCAGCTTCGGGTGGAATGAAAAACTGTTTTTT. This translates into CASSFGWNEKLFF. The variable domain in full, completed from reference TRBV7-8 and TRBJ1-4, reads GAGVSQSPRYKVAKRGQDVALRCDPISGHVSLFWYQQALGQGPEFLTYFQNEAQLDKSGLPSDRFFAERPEGSVSTLKIQRTQQEDSAVYLCASSFGWNEKLFFGSGTQLSVL.

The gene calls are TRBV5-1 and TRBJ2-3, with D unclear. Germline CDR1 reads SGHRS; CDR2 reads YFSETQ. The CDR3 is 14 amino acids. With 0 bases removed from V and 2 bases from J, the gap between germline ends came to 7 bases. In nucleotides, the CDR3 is TGCGCCAGCAGCTTGGTGCAGATCACAGATACGCAGTATTTT. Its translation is CASSLVQITDTQYF.

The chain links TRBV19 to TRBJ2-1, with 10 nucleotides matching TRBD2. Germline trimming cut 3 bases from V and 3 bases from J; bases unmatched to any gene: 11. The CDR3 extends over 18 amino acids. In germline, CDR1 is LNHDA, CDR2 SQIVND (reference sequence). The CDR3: CASSMVWGRTSGYNEQFF. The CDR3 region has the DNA TGTGCCAGTAGTATGGTGTGGGGGAGGACTAGCGGCTACAATGAGCAGTTCTTC.

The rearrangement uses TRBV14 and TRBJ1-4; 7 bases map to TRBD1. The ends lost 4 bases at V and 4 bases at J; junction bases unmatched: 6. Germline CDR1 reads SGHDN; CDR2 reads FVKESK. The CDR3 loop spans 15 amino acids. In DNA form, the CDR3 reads TGTGCCAGCAGCCGAGGGGGACAGAGTAATGAAAAACTGTTTTTT. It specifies CASSRGGQSNEKLFF.

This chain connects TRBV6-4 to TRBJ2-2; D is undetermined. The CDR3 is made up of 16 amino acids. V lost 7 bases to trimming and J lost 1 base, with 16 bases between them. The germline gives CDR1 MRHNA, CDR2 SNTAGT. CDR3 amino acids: CASTPDGLLNTGELFF. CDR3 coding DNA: TGTGCCAGCACCCCCGATGGGCTCCTGAACACCGGGGAGCTGTTTTTT.

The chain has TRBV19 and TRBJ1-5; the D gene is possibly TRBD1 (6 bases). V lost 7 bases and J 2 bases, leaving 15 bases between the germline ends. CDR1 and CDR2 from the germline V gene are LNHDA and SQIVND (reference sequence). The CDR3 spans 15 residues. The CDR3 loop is CASNPTGQGNQPQHF. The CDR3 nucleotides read TGTGCCAGTAATCCCACAGGGCAGGGCAATCAGCCCCAGCATTTT.

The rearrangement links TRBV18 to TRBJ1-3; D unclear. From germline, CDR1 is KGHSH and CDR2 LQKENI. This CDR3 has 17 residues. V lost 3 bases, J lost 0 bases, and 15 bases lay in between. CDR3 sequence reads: CASSPSPQANSGNTIYF. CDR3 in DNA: TGTGCCAGCTCACCCTCCCCCCAGGCTAACTCTGGAAACACCATATATTTT.

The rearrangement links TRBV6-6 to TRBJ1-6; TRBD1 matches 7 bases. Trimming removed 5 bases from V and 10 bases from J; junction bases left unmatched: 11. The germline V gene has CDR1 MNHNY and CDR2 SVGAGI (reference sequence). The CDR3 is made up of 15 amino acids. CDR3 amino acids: CASSALETGSSPLHF. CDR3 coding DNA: TGTGCCAGCAGTGCCTTGGAGACAGGGTCGTCACCCCTCCACTTT.

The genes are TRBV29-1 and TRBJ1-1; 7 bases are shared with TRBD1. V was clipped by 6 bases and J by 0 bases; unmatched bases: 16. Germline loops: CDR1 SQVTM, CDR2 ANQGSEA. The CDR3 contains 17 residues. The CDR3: CSVQKTPTGRMNTEAFF. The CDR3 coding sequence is TGCAGCGTCCAAAAAACCCCGACAGGGCGTATGAACACTGAAGCTTTCTTT.

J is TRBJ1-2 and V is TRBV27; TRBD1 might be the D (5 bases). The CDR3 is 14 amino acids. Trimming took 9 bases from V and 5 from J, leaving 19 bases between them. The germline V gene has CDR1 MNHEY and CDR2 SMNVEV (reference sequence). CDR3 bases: TGTGCCAGTTCTAGGGGCGGCAGCAATTATGGCTACACCTTC. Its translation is CASSRGGSNYGYTF.

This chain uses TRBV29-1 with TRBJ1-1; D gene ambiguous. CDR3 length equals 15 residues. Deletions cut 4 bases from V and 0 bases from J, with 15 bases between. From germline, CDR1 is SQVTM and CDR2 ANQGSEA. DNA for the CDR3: TGCAGCGTTGGTTCCCCACGGCGGCTGAACACTGAAGCTTTCTTT. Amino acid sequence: CSVGSPRRLNTEAFF. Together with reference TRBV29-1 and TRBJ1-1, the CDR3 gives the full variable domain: SAVISQKPSRDICQRGTSLTIQCQVDSQVTMMFWYRQQPGQSLTLIATANQGSEATYESGFVIDKFPISRPNLTFSTLTVSNMSPEDSSIYLCSVGSPRRLNTEAFFGQGTRLTVV.

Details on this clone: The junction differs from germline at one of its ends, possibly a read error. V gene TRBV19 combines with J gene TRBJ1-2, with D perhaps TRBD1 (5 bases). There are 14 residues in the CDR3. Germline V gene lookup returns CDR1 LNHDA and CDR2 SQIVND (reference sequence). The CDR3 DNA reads TGTGCCAGTAGTATAGACGTACCGGGACTACGATCCATCTTC. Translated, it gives CASSIDVPGLRSIF.

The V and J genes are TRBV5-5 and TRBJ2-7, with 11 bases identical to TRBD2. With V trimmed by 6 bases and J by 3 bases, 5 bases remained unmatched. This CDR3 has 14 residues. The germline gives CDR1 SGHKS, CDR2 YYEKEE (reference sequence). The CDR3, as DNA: TGTGCCAGCACCCGGACTAGCGGGCTCTACGAGCAGTACTTC. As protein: CASTRTSGLYEQYF.

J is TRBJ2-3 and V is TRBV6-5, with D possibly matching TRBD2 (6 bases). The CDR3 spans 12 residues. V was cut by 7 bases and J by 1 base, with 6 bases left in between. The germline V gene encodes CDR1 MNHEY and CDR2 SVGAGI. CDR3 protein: CASTGGTDTQYF. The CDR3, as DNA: TGTGCCAGCACGGGAGGCACAGATACGCAGTATTTT.

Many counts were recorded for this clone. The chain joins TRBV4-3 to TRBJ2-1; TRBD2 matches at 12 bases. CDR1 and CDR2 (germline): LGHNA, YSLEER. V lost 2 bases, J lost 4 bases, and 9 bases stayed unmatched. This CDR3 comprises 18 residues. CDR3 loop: CASSQRVASGGGYNEQFF. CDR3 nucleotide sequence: TGCGCCAGCAGCCAAAGAGTCGCTAGCGGGGGGGGGTACAATGAGCAGTTCTTC.

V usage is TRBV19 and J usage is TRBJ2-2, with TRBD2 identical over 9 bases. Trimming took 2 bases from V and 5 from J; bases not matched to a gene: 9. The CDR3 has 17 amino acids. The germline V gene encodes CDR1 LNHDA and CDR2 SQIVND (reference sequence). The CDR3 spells CASSISGGPSGTGELFF. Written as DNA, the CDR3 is TGTGCCAGTAGTATAAGCGGGGGGCCTTCGGGGACCGGGGAGCTGTTTTTT.

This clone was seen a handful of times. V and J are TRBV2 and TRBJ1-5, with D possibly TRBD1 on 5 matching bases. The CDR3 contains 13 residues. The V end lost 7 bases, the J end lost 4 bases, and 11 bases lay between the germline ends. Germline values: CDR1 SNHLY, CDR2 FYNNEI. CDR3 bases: TGTGCCAGCACCGCGACAGAGAATCAGCCCCAGCATTTT. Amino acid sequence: CASTATENQPQHF. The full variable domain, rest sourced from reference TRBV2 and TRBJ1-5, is EPEVTQTPSHQVTQMGQEVILRCVPISNHLYFYWYRQILGQKVEFLVSFYNNEISEKSEIFDDQFSVERPDGSNFTLKIRSTKLEDSAMYFCASTATENQPQHFGDGTRLSIL.